A selection of T cell receptor beta chains follows, all from one sample in a study of T cell repertoires in cytomegalovirus infection. A single record per CDR3 protein comes from TCRdb applying MiXCR to the reads. The sample has approximately 100,000 distinct CDR3 sequences, 20% to 30% seen once. Material for sequencing was CD8+ T cells from PBMCs. All receptors come from a human donor in good health (CMV status not recorded). Some clones in this sample may be carry-over from other donors' samples. The CDR3 runs from the conserved cysteine through the conserved F or W. A D gene is named only where the DNA matches it firmly. A row's size may be missing; if present it is once, few, many or a size class.

>-|TRBV7-9|-|TRBJ2-1
CASSFPHQTPTDNNEQFF
TGTGCCAGCAGCTTCCCTCACCAAACGCCGACTGATAACAATGAGCAGTTCTTC
>-|TRBV7-2|many|TRBJ2-5
CASSLRGSSQETQYF
TGTGCCAGCAGCCTCCGTGGGAGCAGTCAAGAGACCCAGTACTTC
>-|TRBV7-3|few|TRBJ2-5
CASSFLGGERETQYF
TGTGCCAGCAGCTTCCTCGGAGGCGAGAGGGAGACCCAGTACTTC
>-|TRBV7-8|-|TRBJ1-1
CASSLGARTTEAFF
TGTGCCAGCAGCTTAGGAGCCAGGACCACTGAAGCTTTCTTT
>-|TRBV7-9|many|TRBJ2-7
CASSSGLRNEQYF
TGTGCCAGCAGCTCCGGACTGCGCAACGAGCAGTACTTC
>-|TRBV7-9|-|TRBJ2-7
CASSLAARLSRGYEQYF
TGTGCCAGCAGCTTAGCCGCTAGACTATCTCGCGGGTACGAGCAGTACTTC
>-|TRBV6-2/TRBV6-3|-|TRBJ2-7
CASSYPAREQYF
TGTGCCAGCAGTTACCCGGCCAGAGAGCAGTACTTC
>-|TRBV7-8|many|TRBJ2-7
CASSLGARGEQYF
TGTGCCAGCAGCTTAGGGGCGAGGGGCGAGCAGTACTTC
>TRBD2|TRBV29-1|-|TRBJ2-1
CSAKATSGTSYNEQFF
TGCAGCGCCAAGGCGACTAGCGGAACTTCCTACAATGAGCAGTTCTTC
>-|TRBV6-1|-|TRBJ1-1
CASSYVGGGTEAFF
TGTGCCAGCAGTTACGTTGGGGGGGGCACTGAAGCTTTCTTT